Listed here are 15 T cell receptor beta chains from one sample, sequenced in a study of blood T cells in healthy people across ages. For the second PCR, which ran for 7 to 11 cycles, a sample-barcoded 5' primer and a J-beta primer mix were used. TCRdb called the 5' RACE reads again in MiXCR, with one record for every CDR3 protein. The sample shows some 1,000,000 distinct CDR3 sequences, less than 25% of them seen only once. The sample also formed part of further work on T cells of mothers and their children.

Sequenced input: blood. The receptor source for this set is a girl aged 2 to 10 in good health.

For this clonotype: The junction shows a germline mismatch at one end, possibly a read error. The chain employs TRBV4-1 and TRBJ1-4, with a weak D call TRBD1 (6 bases). Germline CDR1 MGHRA, CDR2 YSYEKL. This CDR3 is 15 amino acids long. The chain's CDR3 is CASSQEGTGKGKLLF. The CDR3 DNA reads TGCGCCAGCAGCCAAGAGGGAACAGGGAAGGGAAAACTGCTTTTT.

As to this clonotype: At one end the junction does not follow the germline gene, possibly because of a read error. J is TRBJ1-4 and V is TRBV28, with D possibly matching TRBD1 (5 bases). From germline, CDR1 is MDHEN and CDR2 SYDVKM. The CDR3 has 14 residues. The CDR3 DNA reads TGTGCAAGCGGCGGGGACGTAACTAATGAAAAACTGGTTTTT. It specifies CASGGDVTNEKLVF.

This clonotype was detected many times. CDR3 amino acids: CASSFGDRRNYEQYF. In nucleotides, the CDR3 is TGTGCCAGCAGTTTCGGGGACAGAAGGAACTACGAGCAGTACTTC. The chain has TRBV27 and TRBJ2-7; 7 bases fit TRBD1. J was trimmed by 3 bases and V by 3 bases; bases with no gene match: 8. In germline, CDR1 is MNHEY, CDR2 SMNVEV (reference sequence). The CDR3 spans 15 residues.

The J gene is TRBJ1-1, the V gene TRBV11-1; TRBD1 might be the D (5 bases). From germline, CDR1 is SGHAT and CDR2 FQDESV (reference sequence). The V and J ends lost 2 bases and 4 bases respectively, with 32 bases between them. This CDR3 contains 21 residues. CDR3 coding DNA: TGTGCCAGCAGCTTAAGGGCATTACCCACCCTGACCGGGACCGCTGTCACTGAAGCTTTCTTT. Translation: CASSLRALPTLTGTAVTEAFF.

This clonotype occurred a few times. This sequence joins TRBV20-1 and TRBJ2-5; the D is unclear. The CDR3 loop spans 10 amino acids. V shed 5 bases and J shed 5 bases, with 6 bases lying between them. In germline, CDR1 is DFQATT, CDR2 SNEGSKA (reference sequence). The CDR3 DNA is TGCAGTGCTCAGCAGGAGACCCAGTACTTC. This sequence encodes CSAQQETQYF.

This chain links TRBV7-9 with TRBJ2-1; 7 bases are shared with TRBD1. There are 15 residues in the CDR3. Germline CDR1 is SEHNR and CDR2 is FQNEAQ (reference sequence). The V and J ends lost 5 bases and 9 bases, in that order; junction bases with no gene match: 13. The CDR3 nucleotides are TGTGCCAGCAGCCAGACAGGGCCGTCGGTAATTGAGCAGTTCTTC. Its protein product is CASSQTGPSVIEQFF.

Details on this clonotype: No conserved phenylalanine or tryptophan ends this CDR3, so it is likely a read error. V is TRBV20-1 and J is TRBJ1-1, with D perhaps matching TRBD1 (6 bases). Germline V gene lookup returns CDR1 DFQATT and CDR2 SNEGSKA (reference sequence). V lost 5 bases and J 4 bases, leaving 17 bases between the germline ends. This CDR3 is built from 14 residues. The DNA for the CDR3 is TGCAGTGCTGTTAAACAGGGAGGGGGCACTGAAGCTTTCGTT. This gives the protein CSAVKQGGGTEAFV.

J is TRBJ2-4 and V is TRBV6-2 or TRBV6-3; 7 bases are a match to TRBD2. The J segment lost 9 bases and the V segment lost 4 bases, leaving 12 bases of the junction unmatched. The CDR3 length is 15 residues. Germline lookup yields CDR1 MNHEY and CDR2 SVGEGT. CDR3 in DNA: TGTGCCAGCAGTTCCCCTCGACTAGCAGGAGCCATTCAGTACTTC. This sequence encodes CASSSPRLAGAIQYF.

This clonotype was seen a few times. The chain employs TRBV29-1 and TRBJ2-1; D uncertain. Germline CDR1 is SQVTM and CDR2 is ANQGSEA. CDR3 length: 14 amino acids. Trimming took off 5 bases at V and 9 bases at J, with 20 bases between the two ends. The CDR3 DNA follows: TGCAGCGTTCTATCGTTAACAGACGGCGGTGAGCAGTTCTTC. This gives the protein CSVLSLTDGGEQFF.

This clonotype has more than one count but fewer than ten. The genes are TRBV20-1 and TRBJ2-5; 12 nucleotides line up with TRBD2. Germline-derived CDR1 and CDR2 are DFQATT and SNEGSKA (reference sequence). This CDR3 contains 16 residues. The V and J ends lost 7 bases and 5 bases, in that order; junction bases with no gene match: 14. The CDR3 region has the DNA TGCAGTGGGCGCCCGACTAGCGGGGGAGGAGTGGAGACCCAGTACTTC. Its translation: CSGRPTSGGGVETQYF.

Only a few counts were recorded for this clonotype. The chain combines TRBV7-8 with TRBJ2-1, with D tentatively TRBD1 or TRBD2 (6 bases each). Germline CDR1 SGHVS, CDR2 FQNEAQ. This CDR3 is 18 amino acids long. Trimming stripped 3 bases from V and 2 bases from J, with 20 bases between. CDR3 residues: CASSLWGADRRPYNEQFF. For the CDR3, the DNA is TGTGCCAGCAGCTTGTGGGGGGCCGACCGACGGCCCTACAATGAGCAGTTCTTC.

The chain recombines TRBV4-1 with TRBJ2-5; the D gene could be TRBD1 or TRBD2 (6 bases each). Germline CDR1 and CDR2: MGHRA and YSYEKL. The CDR3 contains 15 residues. Between the trimmed V and J ends, which lost 4 bases and 1 base, there was a span of 13 bases. CDR3 amino acids: CASSRTTGAQETQYF. The CDR3 coding sequence is TGCGCCAGCAGCCGGACGACGGGGGCCCAAGAGACCCAGTACTTC.

Only a few counts were recorded for this clonotype. The gene calls are TRBV9 and TRBJ1-3; D unresolved. The CDR3 runs to 17 residues. Germline V gives CDR1 SGDLS, CDR2 YYNGEE. V lost 2 bases and J 3 bases, leaving 18 bases between the germline ends. The CDR3 nucleotides read TGTGCCAGCAGCGTTTGGGCAGAGAGGGCGAGTGGAAACACCATATATTTT. This translates into CASSVWAERASGNTIYF.

The chain recombines TRBV20-1 with TRBJ2-5; 7 bases match TRBD2. The J call may be mistaken, given a closer DNA end match to TRBJ2-1. Germline values: CDR1 DFQATT, CDR2 SNEGSKA (reference sequence). The CDR3 totals 14 residues. CDR3 residues: CSAGSGDYYNEQFF. The CDR3 coding sequence is TGCAGTGCTGGAAGCGGGGATTACTACAATGAGCAGTTCTTC.

V gene TRBV28 combines with J gene TRBJ2-5; D uncertain. Germline values: CDR1 MDHEN, CDR2 SYDVKM. V lost 5 bases and J lost 3, with 4 bases in between. There are 11 residues in the CDR3. This CDR3 reads CASSHEETQYF. The CDR3, as DNA: TGTGCCAGCAGTCATGAAGAGACCCAGTACTTC.